Listed here are 26 T cell receptor beta chains from one sample, sequenced in a study of CXCR3-negative and CXCR3-positive naive CD8 T cells. cDNA libraries for TRB were generated by 5' RACE incorporating UMI labels. TCRdb re-called the 5' RACE reads, yielding one record per CDR3 amino acid sequence without DNA. The table lists tens of thousands of distinct CDR3 sequences, with about 4.6% in the top ten. The sequenced material came from naive CXCR3- CD8+ T cells from blood. As to subset: CD45RO-CCR7+CD27+CD95- naive CD8+ T cells lacking CXCR3 (TNR3-). These receptor sequences come from a human donor in good health. Some clones in this sample may be carry-over from other donors' samples.

The rearrangement joins TRBV9 to TRBJ2-7; TCRdb designates TRBD1, a call that cannot be tested without DNA. In germline, CDR1 is SGDLS, CDR2 YYNGEE. The CDR3 totals 14 residues. The CDR3 protein is CASSVGDGTYEQYF.

The V and J genes are TRBV7-3 and TRBJ1-3. This CDR3 has 14 amino acids. Looked up from germline, CDR1 is SGHTA and CDR2 is FQGTGA. The CDR3 sequence: CASSPDSSGNTIYF.

The chain has TRBV20-1 and TRBJ2-7. The CDR3 is made up of 13 amino acids. Germline V gene lookup returns CDR1 DFQATT and CDR2 SNEGSKA (reference sequence). CDR3 in amino acids: CSARGRRDYEQYF.

The chain carries TRBV6-6 and TRBJ2-4; TCRdb's D call, TRBD2, is unchecked because there is no DNA. The CDR3 consists of 14 residues. The germline V gene encodes CDR1 MNHNY and CDR2 SVGAGI (reference sequence). CDR3 region: CASEWDESKNIQYF.

The chain combines TRBV6-1 with TRBJ2-1; TCRdb proposes TRBD1, but this gene call is untestable without DNA. The CDR3 runs 17 residues. Per the germline V gene, CDR1 is MNHNS and CDR2 is SASEGT. The CDR3 sequence is CASSARPGQAMDNEQFF.

This sequence joins TRBV6-1 and TRBJ2-7. The CDR3 totals 14 residues. CDR1 and CDR2 from the germline V gene are MNHNS and SASEGT. The CDR3 sequence is CAARIGQGAYEQYF.

The gene calls are TRBV12-3 or TRBV12-4 and TRBJ2-7; TCRdb names TRBD1, which stays unverified in the absence of DNA. This CDR3 comprises 15 residues. CDR3 in amino acids: CASSLAQVQFYEQYF.

V gene TRBV28 combines with J gene TRBJ1-4. CDR1 MDHEN and CDR2 SYDVKM come from the germline V gene. The CDR3 length is 14 residues. The CDR3: CASEGLTHYEKLFF. The full variable domain, its missing parts supplied by reference TRBV28 and TRBJ1-4, is DVKVTQSSRYLVKRTGEKVFLECVQDMDHENMFWYRQDPGLGLRLIYFSYDVKMKEKGDIPEGYSVSREKKERFSLILESASTNQTSMYLCASEGLTHYEKLFFGSGTQLSVL.

The V call is TRBV29-1, the J call TRBJ2-7; TCRdb returns TRBD1, unconfirmable since there is no DNA. The CDR3 covers 13 residues. Germline values: CDR1 SQVTM, CDR2 ANQGSEA. The CDR3 loop reads CSVYGQGVYEQYF.

The chain has TRBV29-1 and TRBJ2-3; checking the TCRdb D call of TRBD1 is not possible without DNA. In germline, CDR1 is SQVTM, CDR2 ANQGSEA. The CDR3 is 12 residues long. CDR3 sequence reads: CSVPPGVGTQYF.

The V gene is TRBV23-1, the J gene TRBJ2-5; TCRdb proposes TRBD1, but this gene call is untestable without DNA. TRBV23-1 is treated as an ORF (open reading frame) with a function not yet certain. The CDR3 has 17 amino acids. CDR3 sequence: CASSQSWLPAPVETQYF.

J is TRBJ2-7 and V is TRBV4-3; TCRdb gives TRBD1 as the D gene, but with no DNA this cannot be confirmed. The CDR3 contains 15 residues. Per the germline V gene, CDR1 is LGHNA and CDR2 is YSLEER. CDR3 protein: CASSQGHPNSYEQYF.

This rearrangement joins TRBV29-1 to TRBJ2-7; TCRdb's D call of TRBD2 is untestable without DNA. The CDR3 loop spans 15 amino acids. Germline CDR1 is SQVTM and CDR2 is ANQGSEA. The CDR3 loop is CSVEDGRVGTYEQYF.

The chain combines TRBV25-1 with TRBJ1-5; absent DNA, TCRdb's TRBD1 call cannot be checked. Germline V gene lookup returns CDR1 MGHDK and CDR2 SYGVNS. The length of the CDR3 is 14 residues. CDR3 loop: CASSDMDNNQPQHF.

The J gene is TRBJ2-2, the V gene TRBV29-1; the TCRdb call, TRBD1, lacks DNA for checking. The CDR3 runs to 17 residues. Germline lookup yields CDR1 SQVTM and CDR2 ANQGSEA. The CDR3 loop is CSVEDQGSGVPGGELFF.

The rearrangement joins TRBV6-5 to TRBJ2-5. Germline V gene sequence: CDR1 MNHEY, CDR2 SVGAGI. The CDR3 runs 12 residues. The CDR3 spells CASSYSGETQYF.

This chain joins TRBV29-1 and TRBJ2-1; TCRdb's D call, TRBD2, is unchecked because there is no DNA. Germline V gene data show CDR1 as SQVTM and CDR2 as ANQGSEA. This CDR3 region has 17 residues. CDR3 sequence reads: CSVEPTSGSPYYNEQFF.

V is TRBV30 and J is TRBJ1-2. The CDR3 loop spans 18 amino acids. Germline V gene lookup returns CDR1 GTSNPN and CDR2 SVGIG (reference sequence). The CDR3 reads CDWSGPPVSSSERDGYTF.

The V and J genes are TRBV7-6 and TRBJ2-7; the TCRdb D gene call, TRBD1, has no DNA to confirm it. CDR1 and CDR2 from the germline V gene are SGHVS and FNYEAQ. CDR3 length equals 15 residues. The CDR3 loop is CASSLSGGGLYEQYF.

The CDR3: CASSHTTGTDYEQYF. The chain couples TRBV6-2 or TRBV6-3 to TRBJ2-7; the TRBD2 assignment by TCRdb is unverifiable without DNA. The CDR3 sequence is 15 residues long. Germline V gene lookup returns CDR1 MNHEY and CDR2 SVGEGT.

The chain links TRBV7-2 to TRBJ2-7; TCRdb names TRBD1, which stays unverified in the absence of DNA. This CDR3 is built from 11 residues. Germline V lookup: CDR1 SGHTA, CDR2 FQGNSA. CDR3 amino acids: CASVGGYEQYF.

CDR3 protein: CSVEVRTSSGANVLTF. This chain connects TRBV29-1 to TRBJ2-6. The length of the CDR3 is 16 residues. Per the germline V gene, CDR1 is SQVTM and CDR2 is ANQGSEA. Filled out from reference TRBV29-1 and TRBJ2-6, the complete variable domain reads SAVISQKPSRDICQRGTSLTIQCQVDSQVTMMFWYRQQPGQSLTLIATANQGSEATYESGFVIDKFPISRPNLTFSTLTVSNMSPEDSSIYLCSVEVRTSSGANVLTFGAGSRLTVL.

The genes are TRBV20-1 and TRBJ1-1. The germline V gene has CDR1 DFQATT and CDR2 SNEGSKA (reference sequence). There are 14 residues in the CDR3. The CDR3 sequence: CSARDQYWETEAFF.

V usage is TRBV12-5 and J usage is TRBJ2-5; TCRdb returns TRBD1, unconfirmable since there is no DNA. The CDR3 consists of 14 residues. Germline CDR1 reads LGHNT; CDR2 reads FRNRAP. The chain's CDR3 is CASGAAGQAETQYF.

The rearrangement links TRBV7-8 to TRBJ2-1. Germline CDR1 is SGHVS and CDR2 is FQNEAQ. This CDR3 has 16 residues. CDR3 protein: CASSPLGRSSYNEQFF.

The chain's CDR3 is CASSDADTQYF. V is TRBV7-3 and J is TRBJ2-3. Germline assignment: CDR1 SGHTA and CDR2 FQGTGA. The CDR3 spans 11 residues.